A selection of T cell receptor beta chains follows, all from one sample in a study of T-cell reconstitution after alpha-beta-depleted transplantation in children. TCRdb ran MiXCR on the PCR reads and lists one entry per CDR3 protein. The sample yields roughly 100,000 distinct CDR3 sequences, around 6.1% seen once. Source: PBMCs, mostly from graft donor cells, taken 60 days after TCRalphabeta/CD19-depleted stem cell transplant. The receptors were gathered from a female patient aged 2-9 years who had a stem cell transplant for Fanconi anemia, so the T cells may come from the graft donor. Both conserved end residues are part of each CDR3. The order of the fields is J gene, D gene, V gene, clone size, CDR3 length, CDR3 DNA, CDR3 protein. The D gene is left open where the match is weak. Size tells how often a clone was seen (once, few, many) or the class of an expanded clone, and some rows leave it out.

J gene: TRBJ2-3; D gene: -; V gene: TRBV18; clone size: many; CDR3 length: 12; CDR3 DNA: TGTGCCAGCTCACCTTTAGAAGATACGCAGTATTTT; CDR3 protein: CASSPLEDTQYF
J gene: TRBJ2-2; D gene: TRBD1; V gene: TRBV24-1; clone size: many; CDR3 length: 17; CDR3 DNA: TGTGCCACCAGTGATTGGGACAGGGGCCTAAACACCGGGGAGCTGTTTTTT; CDR3 protein: CATSDWDRGLNTGELFF
J gene: TRBJ2-7; D gene: -; V gene: TRBV2; clone size: many; CDR3 length: 15; CDR3 DNA: TGTGCCAGTCTCTCAGCCCGGCCCGGAAGAGACGAGCAGTACTTC; CDR3 protein: CASLSARPGRDEQYF
J gene: TRBJ2-6; D gene: -; V gene: TRBV4-2; clone size: -; CDR3 length: 18; CDR3 DNA: TGTGCCAGCAGCCAAGATTTCGGGACTCCCACTTGGGCCAACGTCCTGACTTTC; CDR3 protein: CASSQDFGTPTWANVLTF
J gene: TRBJ2-1; D gene: TRBD1; V gene: TRBV7-9; clone size: many; CDR3 length: 15; CDR3 DNA: TGTGCCAGCAGCCTGGGACAGGGGATCTACAATGAGCAGTTCTTC; CDR3 protein: CASSLGQGIYNEQFF
J gene: TRBJ2-3; D gene: TRBD2; V gene: TRBV29-1; clone size: many; CDR3 length: 15; CDR3 DNA: TGCAGCGTTGAGGGGTCGGGAGGCAACACAGATACGCAGTATTTT; CDR3 protein: CSVEGSGGNTDTQYF
J gene: TRBJ2-5; D gene: TRBD1; V gene: TRBV7-2; clone size: many; CDR3 length: 17; CDR3 DNA: TGTGCCAGCAGCTTAAGTATCGGGACAGGGTATGGGGAGACCCAGTACTTC; CDR3 protein: CASSLSIGTGYGETQYF
J gene: TRBJ2-3; D gene: -; V gene: TRBV20-1; clone size: -; CDR3 length: 13; CDR3 DNA: TGCAGTGAGATCGGCAGGGTTCCAGATACGCAGTATTTT; CDR3 protein: CSEIGRVPDTQYF
J gene: TRBJ2-2; D gene: -; V gene: TRBV12-3/TRBV12-4; clone size: many; CDR3 length: 15; CDR3 DNA: TGTGCCAGCAGGCCCGGGGGGCTTTACACCGGGGAGCTGTTTTTT; CDR3 protein: CASRPGGLYTGELFF
J gene: TRBJ2-5; D gene: -; V gene: TRBV28; clone size: many; CDR3 length: 14; CDR3 DNA: TGTGCCAGCAGCCCCCTCACTAGTCAAGAGACCCAGTACTTC; CDR3 protein: CASSPLTSQETQYF
J gene: TRBJ2-2; D gene: -; V gene: TRBV3-1; clone size: few; CDR3 length: 14; CDR3 DNA: TGTGCCAGCAGCCACGCGACAGTGGCCGGGGAGCTGTTTTTT; CDR3 protein: CASSHATVAGELFF
J gene: TRBJ2-3; D gene: -; V gene: TRBV20-1; clone size: many; CDR3 length: 12; CDR3 DNA: TGCAGTGCTAGAGAGGGAGGAAATACGCAGTATTTT; CDR3 protein: CSAREGGNTQYF
J gene: TRBJ2-5; D gene: -; V gene: TRBV7-9; clone size: -; CDR3 length: 13; CDR3 DNA: TGTGCCAGCAGCCGTAGGGGTCAAGAGACCCAGTACTTC; CDR3 protein: CASSRRGQETQYF
J gene: TRBJ2-3; D gene: -; V gene: TRBV24-1; clone size: many; CDR3 length: 13; CDR3 DNA: TGTGCCACCAGTGATTTGCTAGCAGATACGCAGTATTTT; CDR3 protein: CATSDLLADTQYF
J gene: TRBJ2-5; D gene: -; V gene: TRBV15; clone size: many; CDR3 length: 14; CDR3 DNA: TGTGCCACCAGCAGAGATCGGGTTCAAGAGACCCAGTACTTC; CDR3 protein: CATSRDRVQETQYF
J gene: TRBJ2-4; D gene: -; V gene: TRBV4-2; clone size: -; CDR3 length: 16; CDR3 DNA: TGTGCCAGCAGCCGGGTGGGTGGGTTAGGGACCGACATTCAGTACTTC; CDR3 protein: CASSRVGGLGTDIQYF
J gene: TRBJ2-1; D gene: TRBD1; V gene: TRBV7-2; clone size: few; CDR3 length: 15; CDR3 DNA: TGTGCCAGCAGCAATACAGGGGGCAGCTACAATGAGCAGTTCTTC; CDR3 protein: CASSNTGGSYNEQFF
J gene: TRBJ1-6; D gene: TRBD1; V gene: TRBV12-3/TRBV12-4; clone size: many; CDR3 length: 16; CDR3 DNA: TGTGCCAGCAGTAGACAGGGGAGCTCCTATAATTCACCCCTCCACTTT; CDR3 protein: CASSRQGSSYNSPLHF
J gene: TRBJ2-7; D gene: -; V gene: TRBV7-2; clone size: -; CDR3 length: 11; CDR3 DNA: TGTGCCAGCAGCTTAGTTGGCGAGCAGTACTTC; CDR3 protein: CASSLVGEQYF
J gene: TRBJ2-4; D gene: -; V gene: TRBV4-1; clone size: many; CDR3 length: 14; CDR3 DNA: TGCGCCAGCAGCCAAGAAGGGGTCCCAAACATTCAGTACTTC; CDR3 protein: CASSQEGVPNIQYF
J gene: TRBJ2-1; D gene: TRBD2; V gene: TRBV27; clone size: many; CDR3 length: 13; CDR3 DNA: TGTGCCAGCGTAACTAGCGGGGGCAATGAGCAGTTCTTC; CDR3 protein: CASVTSGGNEQFF
J gene: TRBJ2-5; D gene: -; V gene: TRBV4-2; clone size: many; CDR3 length: 20; CDR3 DNA: TGTGCCAGCAGCCAAGAGGGTTTTAGGATATATAGCGGCGGGGAAGAGACCCAGTACTTC; CDR3 protein: CASSQEGFRIYSGGEETQYF
J gene: TRBJ2-5; D gene: -; V gene: TRBV10-2; clone size: few; CDR3 length: 14; CDR3 DNA: TGCGCCAGCAGTGAGTCGGGCTTGCTCAGGACCCAGTACTTC; CDR3 protein: CASSESGLLRTQYF
J gene: TRBJ2-2; D gene: -; V gene: TRBV7-2; clone size: many; CDR3 length: 14; CDR3 DNA: TGTGCCAGCAGCTTAACGGGCAATCTCGGGGAGCTGTTTTTT; CDR3 protein: CASSLTGNLGELFF
J gene: TRBJ2-7; D gene: -; V gene: TRBV14; clone size: -; CDR3 length: 14; CDR3 DNA: TGTGCCAGCAGCCCCTTAAACCTCCTCTACGAGCAGTACTTC; CDR3 protein: CASSPLNLLYEQYF
J gene: TRBJ2-5; D gene: TRBD2; V gene: TRBV6-5; clone size: many; CDR3 length: 14; CDR3 DNA: TGTGCCAGCAGTCCCAGACTAGCGGAAGAGACCCAGTACTTC; CDR3 protein: CASSPRLAEETQYF
J gene: TRBJ2-1; D gene: -; V gene: TRBV9; clone size: many; CDR3 length: 14; CDR3 DNA: TGTGCCAGCAGCGCTAGCGCGTCGTACAATGAGCAGTTCTTC; CDR3 protein: CASSASASYNEQFF
J gene: TRBJ2-1; D gene: TRBD2; V gene: TRBV10-1; clone size: many; CDR3 length: 19; CDR3 DNA: TGCGCCAGCAGTGAAGACTACCCGTCGGAGCGGGAGCGAGGCAATGAGCAGTTCTTC; CDR3 protein: CASSEDYPSERERGNEQFF
J gene: TRBJ2-6; D gene: -; V gene: TRBV2; clone size: few; CDR3 length: 15; CDR3 DNA: TGTGCCAGCAGTGATAGGTCTTCTGGGGCCAACGTCCTGACTTTC; CDR3 protein: CASSDRSSGANVLTF
J gene: TRBJ2-2; D gene: -; V gene: TRBV7-7; clone size: -; CDR3 length: 19; CDR3 DNA: TGTGCCAGCAGCTTAGCGCGGGCAGGGTCAACACGTAACACCGGGGAGCTGTTTTTT; CDR3 protein: CASSLARAGSTRNTGELFF
J gene: TRBJ2-1; D gene: TRBD2; V gene: TRBV12-3/TRBV12-4; clone size: many; CDR3 length: 14; CDR3 DNA: TGTGCCAGCAGTTTTACTGACAGCGGGGGCGCGGGGTTCTTC; CDR3 protein: CASSFTDSGGAGFF
J gene: TRBJ2-1; D gene: -; V gene: TRBV11-2; clone size: many; CDR3 length: 13; CDR3 DNA: TGTGCCAGCAGCTTCTCGGCAGGGGGGGAGCAGTTCTTC; CDR3 protein: CASSFSAGGEQFF
J gene: TRBJ2-3; D gene: -; V gene: TRBV10-1; clone size: many; CDR3 length: 16; CDR3 DNA: TGCGCCAGCAGTGAGTCATCAGCAGCTAGCACAGATACGCAGTATTTT; CDR3 protein: CASSESSAASTDTQYF
J gene: TRBJ2-1; D gene: -; V gene: TRBV3-1; clone size: many; CDR3 length: 13; CDR3 DNA: TGTGCCAGCAGCCAAACTAGCCAGAATGAGCAGTTCTTC; CDR3 protein: CASSQTSQNEQFF
J gene: TRBJ1-1; D gene: TRBD1; V gene: TRBV28; clone size: many; CDR3 length: 14; CDR3 DNA: TGTGCCAGCAGTTTAGAGCCGGGACAGAGAAAAGCTTTCTTT; CDR3 protein: CASSLEPGQRKAFF
J gene: TRBJ2-1; D gene: -; V gene: TRBV5-4; clone size: many; CDR3 length: 15; CDR3 DNA: TGTGCCAGCAGCTTGGCTGCGGGGCGCCACAATGAGCAGTTCTTC; CDR3 protein: CASSLAAGRHNEQFF
J gene: TRBJ2-1; D gene: -; V gene: TRBV28; clone size: few; CDR3 length: 18; CDR3 DNA: TGTGCCAGCAGCCCCCCGGGCCCTTTTGTGGGCAGATACAATGAGCAGTTCTTC; CDR3 protein: CASSPPGPFVGRYNEQFF
J gene: TRBJ1-1; D gene: -; V gene: TRBV5-1; clone size: -; CDR3 length: 15; CDR3 DNA: TGCGCCAGCAGCGCTCAACAGGGCTTGAGAGCTGAAGCTTTCTTT; CDR3 protein: CASSAQQGLRAEAFF
J gene: TRBJ2-5; D gene: -; V gene: TRBV20-1; clone size: -; CDR3 length: 14; CDR3 DNA: TGCAGTGCTAGAGATGGCGGTAGCCAAGAGACCCAGTACTTC; CDR3 protein: CSARDGGSQETQYF
J gene: TRBJ2-2; D gene: -; V gene: TRBV28; clone size: few; CDR3 length: 17; CDR3 DNA: TGTGCCAGCACATCGGGGCTGATCCGACCTATCACCGGGGAGCTGTTTTTT; CDR3 protein: CASTSGLIRPITGELFF
J gene: TRBJ2-7; D gene: TRBD1; V gene: TRBV18; clone size: -; CDR3 length: 15; CDR3 DNA: TGTGCCAGCTCACACGCTGGGACAGGGGGCTACGAGCAGTACTTC; CDR3 protein: CASSHAGTGGYEQYF
J gene: TRBJ2-2; D gene: -; V gene: TRBV20-1; clone size: many; CDR3 length: 15; CDR3 DNA: TGCAGTGCTAGAGATCGAGGTGCCCACACCGGGGAGCTGTTTTTT; CDR3 protein: CSARDRGAHTGELFF
J gene: TRBJ2-1; D gene: TRBD2; V gene: TRBV19; clone size: many; CDR3 length: 18; CDR3 DNA: TGTGCCAGTAGTATTGGGCTAGCGGGAGGGCCGTTCTACAATGAGCAGTTCTTC; CDR3 protein: CASSIGLAGGPFYNEQFF
J gene: TRBJ1-1; D gene: -; V gene: TRBV9; clone size: many; CDR3 length: 14; CDR3 DNA: TGTGCCAGCAGCGTAGCGGGCAGGGCCACTGAAGCTTTCTTT; CDR3 protein: CASSVAGRATEAFF
J gene: TRBJ2-5; D gene: -; V gene: TRBV3-1; clone size: few; CDR3 length: 18; CDR3 DNA: TGTGCCAGCAGCCAAAATTCGGTGGGGGGTCCGTACCAAGAGACCCAGTACTTC; CDR3 protein: CASSQNSVGGPYQETQYF
J gene: TRBJ2-1; D gene: -; V gene: TRBV4-1; clone size: many; CDR3 length: 17; CDR3 DNA: TGCGCCAGCAGCCAATCCGCTATACACCTAGCCTACAATGAGCAGTTCTTC; CDR3 protein: CASSQSAIHLAYNEQFF
J gene: TRBJ2-3; D gene: -; V gene: TRBV5-1; clone size: many; CDR3 length: 15; CDR3 DNA: TGCGCCAGCAGCTTGGCCCCCTCAGCTACAGATACGCAGTATTTT; CDR3 protein: CASSLAPSATDTQYF
J gene: TRBJ2-1; D gene: TRBD1; V gene: TRBV19; clone size: many; CDR3 length: 16; CDR3 DNA: TGTGCCAGTAGTCCCAGGGACAGGGGGCGCAGGGATGAGCAGTTCTTC; CDR3 protein: CASSPRDRGRRDEQFF
J gene: TRBJ2-2; D gene: -; V gene: TRBV20-1; clone size: many; CDR3 length: 14; CDR3 DNA: TGCAGTGCTAGAGAGCGGATCAACACCGGGGAGCTGTTTTTT; CDR3 protein: CSARERINTGELFF
J gene: TRBJ2-5; D gene: TRBD2; V gene: TRBV5-1; clone size: many; CDR3 length: 14; CDR3 DNA: TGCGCCAGCAGCTGGGGGGGACTAGCCGAGACCCAGTACTTC; CDR3 protein: CASSWGGLAETQYF
J gene: TRBJ1-1; D gene: TRBD1; V gene: TRBV6-5; clone size: many; CDR3 length: 14; CDR3 DNA: TGTGCCAGCAGTACGGACAGGGAGGGCACTGAAGCTTTCTTT; CDR3 protein: CASSTDREGTEAFF
J gene: TRBJ2-3; D gene: TRBD2; V gene: TRBV28; clone size: few; CDR3 length: 17; CDR3 DNA: TGTGCCAGCAGTTTTCCACCCGGGAGGCCGAACACAGATACGCAGTATTTT; CDR3 protein: CASSFPPGRPNTDTQYF
J gene: TRBJ1-2; D gene: -; V gene: TRBV20-1; clone size: few; CDR3 length: 15; CDR3 DNA: TGCAGTGCTAGAGATCCTTTGGATGCCACCTATGGCTACACCTTC; CDR3 protein: CSARDPLDATYGYTF
J gene: TRBJ1-2; D gene: -; V gene: TRBV10-3; clone size: many; CDR3 length: 11; CDR3 DNA: TGTGCCATCAGTGCAGGGGCCGGCTACACCTTC; CDR3 protein: CAISAGAGYTF
J gene: TRBJ1-2; D gene: -; V gene: TRBV29-1; clone size: many; CDR3 length: 13; CDR3 DNA: TGCAGCGTTGAGGAACAGGGATACGGTGGCTACACCTTC; CDR3 protein: CSVEEQGYGGYTF